Listed below are T cell receptor beta chains from one sample, sequenced in a study of naive and memory T cell subsets. Via MiXCR, TCRdb re-called the 5' RACE reads, giving one row per CDR3 protein. The sample yields over 25,000 distinct CDR3 sequences, 20% to 25% seen once. These receptors all come from a female donor in good health. Both conserved end residues are part of each CDR3.

>TRBV5-1|TRBJ2-1|12
CASSKSGDEQFF
>TRBV7-9|TRBJ2-7|13
CASSLGQGWWQYF
>TRBV20-1|TRBJ2-7|12
CSARTRQYEQYF
>TRBV20-1|TRBJ2-1|14
CSADLAGVGNEQFF
>TRBV5-5|TRBJ2-1|12
CASSSLDVLQFF
>TRBV29-1|TRBJ2-2|13
CSVGHVRDGELFF
>TRBV20-1|TRBJ2-7|12
CSARGTGYEQYF
>TRBV7-9|TRBJ1-2|12
CASSLGTYGYTF
>TRBV10-3|TRBJ2-1|12
CAINSGGYGQFF
>TRBV20-1|TRBJ2-3|14
CSALAGGLTDTQYF
>TRBV29-1|TRBJ2-2|12
CSARLYTGELFF
>TRBV20-1|TRBJ2-6|14
CSAQTSGGANVLTF
>TRBV7-2|TRBJ2-7|15
CASSFRDRGSYEQYF
>TRBV12-3/TRBV12-4|TRBJ2-2|14
CASSLLRDTGELFF
>TRBV29-1|TRBJ1-1|14
CSVAPDRRNTEAFF
>TRBV12-3/TRBV12-4|TRBJ1-1|16
CASSPGDRGTRTEAFF
>TRBV20-1|TRBJ1-3|16
CSARGGGSNSGNTIYF
>TRBV7-9|TRBJ1-1|12
CASSVRWTEAFF
>TRBV10-3|TRBJ2-1|14
CAACPGDQADEQFF
>TRBV29-1|TRBJ2-1|14
CSVVGDRTYNEQFF
>TRBV12-5|TRBJ2-5|15
CASGSSTRGAETQYF
>TRBV2|TRBJ2-1|13
CASSSIADNEQFF
>TRBV6-2/TRBV6-3|TRBJ2-7|16
CASSYRNDPPGYEQYF
>TRBV12-3/TRBV12-4|TRBJ2-7|15
CASSMRTGGADEQYF
>TRBV7-8|TRBJ2-1|14
CASSFWTGDTEQFF
>TRBV20-1|TRBJ2-3|14
CSVPSLLLTDTQYF
>TRBV15|TRBJ2-7|12
CATSRRSGEQYF
>TRBV20-1|TRBJ2-1|15
CSAGGLAGRDNEQFF
>TRBV12-3/TRBV12-4|TRBJ2-2|13
CASSRDRPGELFF
>TRBV12-5|TRBJ2-1|14
CASGLVGQGNEQFF
>TRBV7-2|TRBJ2-5|13
CASSLDGHETQYF
>TRBV4-1|TRBJ2-1|18
CASSQDAQGGFFSNEQFF
>TRBV12-3/TRBV12-4|TRBJ2-1|18
CASSLVPTSGASYNEQFF
>TRBV20-1|TRBJ2-7|13
CSARASFSYEQYF
>TRBV10-1|TRBJ2-7|13
CASSLGAAYEQYF
>TRBV6-4|TRBJ2-7|14
CATINDRGLEEQYF
>TRBV12-3/TRBV12-4|TRBJ2-1|14
CASSLTSGRGEQFF
>TRBV29-1|TRBJ1-1|13
CSVATGIGTEAFF
>TRBV12-3/TRBV12-4|TRBJ1-1|15
CASSRGTGSYAEAFF
>TRBV13|TRBJ2-3|14
CASSFSGATDTQYF
>TRBV5-1|TRBJ1-4|14
CASSPSPGSEKLFF